Described below is a single TCR beta chain sequence and its context. From germline, CDR1 is SEHNR and CDR2 FQNEAQ (reference sequence). This CDR3 comprises 15 residues. V lost 4 bases to trimming and J lost 9 bases, with 21 bases between them. This entry belongs to a study of blood T cell repertoires in COVID-19. About the research overall: COVID-19 samples from acute and convalescent phases originated in the United States, Italy and Spain. PBMCs, B-cell-depleted T cells, or T cells were the source of the cDNA or gDNA that made up the material.

In the original processing: Nucleated cell counts were estimated from reference gene primer amplification. Data came from immunoSEQ multiplex PCR; TCRdb stores just in-frame clones and leaves some out. The D gene and trimming were derived from the DNA, and the V and J assignments and clone size from that table. This table holds 44,000 or so clones, around 80% found once. This clonotype was obtained from a man aged 80 or over in a cohort sampled during active COVID-19. V and J are TRBV7-9 and TRBJ1-2; maybe TRBD1 (5 bases). Sequencing was done on a sample of peripheral blood. The CDR3 reads CASSSNGGTKVSYTF. CDR3 coding DNA: TGTGCCAGCAGCTCCAACGGCGGGACCAAGGTCAGCTACACCTTC.